Listed here is a single TCR beta chain. Its antigen is undetermined. This entry belongs to a study of shared clonotypes between healthy human individuals. Study observations and caveats: Even with large depth, rarefaction showed that sorted-subset sequencing was incomplete.

Healthy HIV-negative adults with no recent acute infections or vaccinations were recruited as donors. Donors, without exception, were Caucasian adults residing in Nashville, Tennessee. Only in-frame clones appear in the TCRdb table, and some are missing; sequencing was by immunoSEQ multiplex PCR. The sample includes roughly 1,100,000 clones, about 75% of them seen just once. V lost 1 base and J lost 1, with 16 bases in between. The CDR3 consists of 17 residues. Per the germline V gene, CDR1 is SGHTA and CDR2 is FQGNSA. Sequencing was performed on memory CD4+ T cells sorted from blood. The subset was: CD45RA-negative fraction. The TCR comes from a man younger than 35 in good health. This chain joins TRBV7-2 and TRBJ2-5; D might be TRBD1 or TRBD2, each matching 6 bases. CDR3 bases: TGTGCCAGCAGCTTAGGAGCCCCGGGGGCGGGCCAAGAGACCCAGTACTTC. It codes for CASSLGAPGAGQETQYF.